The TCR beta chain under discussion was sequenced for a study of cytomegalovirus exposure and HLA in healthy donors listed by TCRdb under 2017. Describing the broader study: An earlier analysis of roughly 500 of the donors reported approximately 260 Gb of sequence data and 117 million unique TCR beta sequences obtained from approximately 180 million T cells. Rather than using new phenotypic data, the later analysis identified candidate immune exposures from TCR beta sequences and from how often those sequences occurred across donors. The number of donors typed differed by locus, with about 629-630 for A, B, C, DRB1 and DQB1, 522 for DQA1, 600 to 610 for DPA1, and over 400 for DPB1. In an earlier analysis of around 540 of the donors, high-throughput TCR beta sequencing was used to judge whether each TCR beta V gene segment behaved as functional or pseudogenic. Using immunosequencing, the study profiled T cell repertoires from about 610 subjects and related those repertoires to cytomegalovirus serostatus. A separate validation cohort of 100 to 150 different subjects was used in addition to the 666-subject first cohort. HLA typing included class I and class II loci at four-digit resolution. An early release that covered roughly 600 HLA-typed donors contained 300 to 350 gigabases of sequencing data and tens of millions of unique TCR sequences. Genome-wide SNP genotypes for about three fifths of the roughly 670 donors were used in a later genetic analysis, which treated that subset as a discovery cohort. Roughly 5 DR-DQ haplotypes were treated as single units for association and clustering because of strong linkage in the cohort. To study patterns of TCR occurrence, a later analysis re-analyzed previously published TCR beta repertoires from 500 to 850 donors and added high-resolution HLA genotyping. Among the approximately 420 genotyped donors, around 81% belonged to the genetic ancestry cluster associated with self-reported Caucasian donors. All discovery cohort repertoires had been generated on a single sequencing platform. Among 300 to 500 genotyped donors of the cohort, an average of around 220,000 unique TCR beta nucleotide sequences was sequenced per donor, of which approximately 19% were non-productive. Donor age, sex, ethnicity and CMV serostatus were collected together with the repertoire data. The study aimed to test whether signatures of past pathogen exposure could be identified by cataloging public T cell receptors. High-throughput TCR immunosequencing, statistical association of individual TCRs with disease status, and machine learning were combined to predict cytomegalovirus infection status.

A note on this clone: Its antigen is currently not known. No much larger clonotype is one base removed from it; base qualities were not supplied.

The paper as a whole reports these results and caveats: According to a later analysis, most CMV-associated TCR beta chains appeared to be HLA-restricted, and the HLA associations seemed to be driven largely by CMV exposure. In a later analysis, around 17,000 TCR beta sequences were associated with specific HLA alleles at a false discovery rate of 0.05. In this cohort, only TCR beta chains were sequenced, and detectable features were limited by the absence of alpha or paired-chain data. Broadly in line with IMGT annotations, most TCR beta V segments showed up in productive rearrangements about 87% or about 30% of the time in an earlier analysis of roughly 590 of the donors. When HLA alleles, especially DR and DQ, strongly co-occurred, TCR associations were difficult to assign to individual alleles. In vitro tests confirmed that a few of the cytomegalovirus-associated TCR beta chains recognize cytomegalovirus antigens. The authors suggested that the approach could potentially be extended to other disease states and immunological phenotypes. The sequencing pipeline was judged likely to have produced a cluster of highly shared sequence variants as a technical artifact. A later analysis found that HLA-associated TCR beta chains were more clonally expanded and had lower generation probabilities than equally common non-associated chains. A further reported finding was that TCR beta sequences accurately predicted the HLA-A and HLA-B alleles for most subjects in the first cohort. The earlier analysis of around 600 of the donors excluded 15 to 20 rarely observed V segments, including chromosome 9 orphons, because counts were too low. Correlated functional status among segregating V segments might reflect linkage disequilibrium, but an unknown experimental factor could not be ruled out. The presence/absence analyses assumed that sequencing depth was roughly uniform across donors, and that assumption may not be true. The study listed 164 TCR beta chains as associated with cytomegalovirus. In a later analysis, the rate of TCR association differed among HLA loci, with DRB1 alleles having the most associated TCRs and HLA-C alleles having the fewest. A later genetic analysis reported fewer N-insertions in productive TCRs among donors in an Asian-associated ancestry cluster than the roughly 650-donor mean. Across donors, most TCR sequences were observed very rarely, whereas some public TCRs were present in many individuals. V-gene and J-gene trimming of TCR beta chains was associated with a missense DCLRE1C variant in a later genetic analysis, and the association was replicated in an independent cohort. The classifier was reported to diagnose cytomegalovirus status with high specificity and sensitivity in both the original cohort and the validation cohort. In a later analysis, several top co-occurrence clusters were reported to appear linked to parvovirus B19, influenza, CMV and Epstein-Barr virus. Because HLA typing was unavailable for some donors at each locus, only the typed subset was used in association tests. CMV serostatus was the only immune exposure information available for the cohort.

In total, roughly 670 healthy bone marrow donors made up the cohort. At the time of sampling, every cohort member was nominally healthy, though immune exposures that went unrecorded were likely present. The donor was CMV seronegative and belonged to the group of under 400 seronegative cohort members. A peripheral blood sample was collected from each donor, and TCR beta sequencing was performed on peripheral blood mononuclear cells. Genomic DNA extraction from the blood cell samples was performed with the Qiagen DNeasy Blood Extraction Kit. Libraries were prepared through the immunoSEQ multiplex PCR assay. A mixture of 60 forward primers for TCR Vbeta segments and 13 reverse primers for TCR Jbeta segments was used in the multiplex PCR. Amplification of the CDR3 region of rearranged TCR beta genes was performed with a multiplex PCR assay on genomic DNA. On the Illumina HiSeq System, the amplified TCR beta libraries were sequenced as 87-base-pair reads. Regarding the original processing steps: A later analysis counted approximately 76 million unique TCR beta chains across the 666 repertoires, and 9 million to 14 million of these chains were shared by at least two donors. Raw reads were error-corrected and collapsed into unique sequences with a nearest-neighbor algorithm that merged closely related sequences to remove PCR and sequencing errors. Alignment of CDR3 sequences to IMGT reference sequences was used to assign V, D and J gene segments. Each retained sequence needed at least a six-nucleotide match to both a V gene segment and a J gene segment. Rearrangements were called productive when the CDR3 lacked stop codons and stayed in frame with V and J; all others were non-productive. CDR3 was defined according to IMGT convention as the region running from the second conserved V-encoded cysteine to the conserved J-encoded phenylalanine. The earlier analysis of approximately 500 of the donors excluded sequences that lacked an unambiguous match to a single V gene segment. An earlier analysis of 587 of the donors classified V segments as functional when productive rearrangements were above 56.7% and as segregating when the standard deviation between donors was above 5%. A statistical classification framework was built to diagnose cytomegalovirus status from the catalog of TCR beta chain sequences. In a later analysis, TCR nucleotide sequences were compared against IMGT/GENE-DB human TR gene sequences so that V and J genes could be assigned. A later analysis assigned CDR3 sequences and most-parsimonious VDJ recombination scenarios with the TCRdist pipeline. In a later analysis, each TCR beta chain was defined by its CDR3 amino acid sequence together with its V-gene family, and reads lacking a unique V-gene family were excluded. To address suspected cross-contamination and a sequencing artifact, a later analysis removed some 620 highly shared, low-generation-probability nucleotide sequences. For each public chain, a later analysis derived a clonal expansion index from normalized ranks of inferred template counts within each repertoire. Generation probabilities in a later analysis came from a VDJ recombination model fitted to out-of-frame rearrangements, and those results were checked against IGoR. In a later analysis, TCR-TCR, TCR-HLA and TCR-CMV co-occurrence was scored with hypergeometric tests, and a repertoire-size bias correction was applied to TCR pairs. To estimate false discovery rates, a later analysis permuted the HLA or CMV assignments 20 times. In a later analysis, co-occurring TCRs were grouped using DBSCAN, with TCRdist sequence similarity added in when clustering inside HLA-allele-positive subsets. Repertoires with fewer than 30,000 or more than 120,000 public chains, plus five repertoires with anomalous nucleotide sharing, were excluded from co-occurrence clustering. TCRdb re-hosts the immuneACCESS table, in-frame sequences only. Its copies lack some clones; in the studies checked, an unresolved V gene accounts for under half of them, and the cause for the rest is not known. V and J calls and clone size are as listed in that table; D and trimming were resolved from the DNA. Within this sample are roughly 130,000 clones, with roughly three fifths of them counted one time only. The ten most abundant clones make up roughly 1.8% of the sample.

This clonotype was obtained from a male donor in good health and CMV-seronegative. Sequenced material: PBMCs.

The nucleotide sequence reads TGTGCCAGCAGTTCCCTGTCCTCCGGGTCCTCCTCCTACGAGCAGTACTTC. It encodes CASSSLSSGSSSYEQYF. Recombination connected TRBV27 to TRBJ2-7, with the D gene not clear enough to name. A distance of 19 bases separates the germline ends of V and J, which lose 4 bases and 0 bases respectively. CDR1 is given as MNHEY and CDR2 as SMNVEV, both from the germline V gene (reference sequence). From the cysteine up to the phenylalanine, the CDR3 has a length of 17 residues. Kept here is only the CDR3 DNA, which spans 51 bases and is read in frame from base 1.